This record covers a single T cell receptor (beta chain). Per germline, CDR1 LGHNA and CDR2 YSLEER. V lost 0 bases and J lost 6, with 9 bases in between. The CDR3 covers 13 residues. In the authors' workflow: Nucleated cell number was recorded as an estimate derived from reference gene primer amplification. Libraries were prepared by immunoSEQ multiplex PCR; TCRdb keeps only in-frame clonotypes and omits some of them. That table furnishes V, J and clone size, whereas the DNA furnished D and trimming. The sample has some 250,000 clones, 65% to 90% seen once. The sample comes from a study of blood T cell repertoires in COVID-19.

Sequencing used peripheral blood. The clonotype was recovered from a man between 25 and 39 years old with active or convalescent COVID-19. V is TRBV4-3 and J is TRBJ2-7; D may be TRBD2 (5 bases). CDR3 nucleotide sequence: TGCGCCAGCAGCCAAGATCGGGGTACCGAGCAGTACTTC. Translating it yields CASSQDRGTEQYF.